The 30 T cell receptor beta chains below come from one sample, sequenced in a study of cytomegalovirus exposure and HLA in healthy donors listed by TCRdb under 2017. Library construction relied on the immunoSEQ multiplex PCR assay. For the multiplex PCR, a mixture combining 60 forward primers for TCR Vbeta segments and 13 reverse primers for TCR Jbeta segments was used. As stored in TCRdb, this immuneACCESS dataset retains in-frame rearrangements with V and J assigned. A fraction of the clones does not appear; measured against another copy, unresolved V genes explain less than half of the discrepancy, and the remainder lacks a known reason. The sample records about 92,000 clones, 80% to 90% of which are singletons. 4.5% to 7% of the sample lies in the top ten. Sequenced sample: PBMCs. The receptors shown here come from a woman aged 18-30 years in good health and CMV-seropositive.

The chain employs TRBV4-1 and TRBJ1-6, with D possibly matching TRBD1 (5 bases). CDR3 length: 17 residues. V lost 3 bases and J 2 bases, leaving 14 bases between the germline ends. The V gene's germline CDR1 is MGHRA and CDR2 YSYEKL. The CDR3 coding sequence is TGCGCCAGCAGCCAGGGGAGGGGAAACCCCTATAATTCACCCCTCCACTTT. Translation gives CASSQGRGNPYNSPLHF.

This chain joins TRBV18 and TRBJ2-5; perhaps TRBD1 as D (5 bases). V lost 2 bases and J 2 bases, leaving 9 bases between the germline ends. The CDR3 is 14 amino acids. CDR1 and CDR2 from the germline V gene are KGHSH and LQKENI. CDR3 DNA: TGTGCCAGCTCACCAATTACAGGACAAGAGACCCAGTACTTC. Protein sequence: CASSPITGQETQYF.

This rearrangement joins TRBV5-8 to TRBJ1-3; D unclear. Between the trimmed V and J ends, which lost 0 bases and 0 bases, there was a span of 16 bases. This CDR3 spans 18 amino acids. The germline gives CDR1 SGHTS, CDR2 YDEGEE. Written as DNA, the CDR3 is TGTGCCAGCAGCTTGGGTGGCCCTAGAATTTTCTCTGGAAACACCATATATTTT. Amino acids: CASSLGGPRIFSGNTIYF.

The CDR3 nucleotides read TGTGCCAGCAGTTTACACATTAACACTGAAGCTTTCTTT. This encodes CASSLHINTEAFF. The chain joins TRBV28 to TRBJ1-1; D unclear. Trimming removed 2 bases from V and 2 bases from J, with 6 bases in between. The CDR3 sequence is 13 residues long. Per germline, CDR1 MDHEN and CDR2 SYDVKM.

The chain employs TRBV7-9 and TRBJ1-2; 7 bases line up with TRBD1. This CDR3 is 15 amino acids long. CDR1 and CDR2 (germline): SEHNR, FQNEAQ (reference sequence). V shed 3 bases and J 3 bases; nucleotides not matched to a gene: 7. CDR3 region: CASSFTGEGDYGYTF. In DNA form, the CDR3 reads TGTGCCAGCAGCTTTACAGGGGAAGGGGACTATGGCTACACCTTC. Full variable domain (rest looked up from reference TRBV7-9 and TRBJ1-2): DTGVSQNPRHKITKRGQNVTFRCDPISEHNRLYWYRQTLGQGPEFLTYFQNEAQLEKSRLLSDRFSAERPKGSFSTLEIQRTEQGDSAMYLCASSFTGEGDYGYTFGSGTRLTVV.

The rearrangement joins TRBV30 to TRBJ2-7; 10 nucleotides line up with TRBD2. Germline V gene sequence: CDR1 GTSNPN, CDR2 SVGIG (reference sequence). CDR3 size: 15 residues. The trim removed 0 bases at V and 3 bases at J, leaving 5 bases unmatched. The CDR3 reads CAWSVEASGSYEQYF. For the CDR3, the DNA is TGTGCCTGGAGTGTAGAGGCTAGCGGGAGCTACGAGCAGTACTTC.

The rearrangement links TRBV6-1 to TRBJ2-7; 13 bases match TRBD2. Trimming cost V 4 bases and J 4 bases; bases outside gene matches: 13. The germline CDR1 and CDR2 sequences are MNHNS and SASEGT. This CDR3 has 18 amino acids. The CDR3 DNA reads TGTGCCAGCAGTGTGACCGGAGGGGGGACTAGCGGGACTTACGAGCAGTACTTC. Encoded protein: CASSVTGGGTSGTYEQYF.

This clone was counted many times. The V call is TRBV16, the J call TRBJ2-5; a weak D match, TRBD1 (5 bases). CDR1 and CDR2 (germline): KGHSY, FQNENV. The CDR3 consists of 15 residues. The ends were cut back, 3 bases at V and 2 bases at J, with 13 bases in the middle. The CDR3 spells CASSHYADSQETQYF. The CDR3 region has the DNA TGTGCCAGCAGCCACTACGCAGACAGTCAAGAGACCCAGTACTTC.

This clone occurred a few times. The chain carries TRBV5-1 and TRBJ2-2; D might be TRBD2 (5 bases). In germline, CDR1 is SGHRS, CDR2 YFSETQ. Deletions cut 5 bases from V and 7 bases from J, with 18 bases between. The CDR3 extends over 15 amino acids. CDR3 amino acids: CASSYQERVLGELFF. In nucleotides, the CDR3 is TGCGCCAGCAGTTACCAGGAGAGGGTCCTCGGGGAGCTGTTTTTT.

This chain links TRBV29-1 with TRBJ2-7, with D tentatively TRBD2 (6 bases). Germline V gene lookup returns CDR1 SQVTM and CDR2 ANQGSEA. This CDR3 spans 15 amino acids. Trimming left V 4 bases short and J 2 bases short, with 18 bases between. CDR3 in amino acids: CSVGHRLSGAYEQYF. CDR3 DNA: TGCAGCGTTGGTCATAGACTATCGGGGGCCTACGAGCAGTACTTC.

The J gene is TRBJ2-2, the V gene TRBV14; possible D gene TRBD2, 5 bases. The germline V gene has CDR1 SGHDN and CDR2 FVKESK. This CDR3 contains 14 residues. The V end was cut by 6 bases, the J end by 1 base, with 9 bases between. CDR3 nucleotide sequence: TGTGCCAGCAGGGCGGCGGGGAACACCGGGGAGCTGTTTTTT. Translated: CASRAAGNTGELFF.

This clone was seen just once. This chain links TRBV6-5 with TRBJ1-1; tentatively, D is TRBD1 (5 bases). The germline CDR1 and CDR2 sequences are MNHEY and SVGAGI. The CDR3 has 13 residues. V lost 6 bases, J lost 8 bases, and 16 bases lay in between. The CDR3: CASRSLGAGEAFF. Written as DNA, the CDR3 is TGTGCCAGCAGATCGTTAGGGGCGGGAGAAGCTTTCTTT.

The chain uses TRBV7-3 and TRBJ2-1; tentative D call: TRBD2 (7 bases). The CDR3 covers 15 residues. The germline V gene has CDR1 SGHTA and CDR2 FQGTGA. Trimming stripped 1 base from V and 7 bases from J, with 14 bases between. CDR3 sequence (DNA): TGTGCCAGCAGCTTAAAGGGGGGAGGGGGGAATGAGCAGTTCTTC. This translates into CASSLKGGGGNEQFF.

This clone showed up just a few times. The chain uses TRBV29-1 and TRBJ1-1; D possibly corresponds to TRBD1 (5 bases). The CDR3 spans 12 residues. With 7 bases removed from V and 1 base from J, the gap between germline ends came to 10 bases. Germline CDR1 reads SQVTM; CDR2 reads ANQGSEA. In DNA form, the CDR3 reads TGCAGCGCCCGTACAGGGAACACTGAAGCTTTCTTT. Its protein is CSARTGNTEAFF.

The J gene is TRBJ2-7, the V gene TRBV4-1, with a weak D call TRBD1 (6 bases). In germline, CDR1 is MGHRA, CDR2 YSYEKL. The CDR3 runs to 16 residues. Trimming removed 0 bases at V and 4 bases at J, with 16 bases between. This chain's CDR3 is CASSQEEVGQLYEQYF. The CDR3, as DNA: TGCGCCAGCAGCCAAGAAGAGGTCGGACAGCTATACGAGCAGTACTTC.

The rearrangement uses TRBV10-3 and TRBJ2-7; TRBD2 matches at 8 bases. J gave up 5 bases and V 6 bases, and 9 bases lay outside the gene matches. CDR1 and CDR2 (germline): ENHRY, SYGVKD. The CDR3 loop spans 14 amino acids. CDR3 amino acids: CAISNPAGGDEQYF. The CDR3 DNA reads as TGTGCCATCAGCAACCCGGCCGGGGGGGACGAGCAGTACTTC.

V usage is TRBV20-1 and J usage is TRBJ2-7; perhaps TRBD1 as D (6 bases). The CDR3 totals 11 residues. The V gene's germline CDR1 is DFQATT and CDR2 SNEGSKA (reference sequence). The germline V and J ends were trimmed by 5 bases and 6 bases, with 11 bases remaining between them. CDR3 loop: CSAQTGPEQYF. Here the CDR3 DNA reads TGCAGTGCTCAGACAGGCCCCGAGCAGTACTTC.

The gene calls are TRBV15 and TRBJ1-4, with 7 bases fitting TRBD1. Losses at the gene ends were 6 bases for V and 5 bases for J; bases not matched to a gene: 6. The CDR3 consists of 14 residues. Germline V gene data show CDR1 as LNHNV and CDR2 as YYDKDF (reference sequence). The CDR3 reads CATRKGQENEKLFF. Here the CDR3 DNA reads TGTGCCACCAGAAAAGGACAGGAAAATGAAAAACTGTTTTTT.

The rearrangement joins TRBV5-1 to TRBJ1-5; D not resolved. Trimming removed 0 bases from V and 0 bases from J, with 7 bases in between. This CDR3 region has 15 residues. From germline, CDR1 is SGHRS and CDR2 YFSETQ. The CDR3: CASSLGGYSNQPQHF. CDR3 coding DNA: TGCGCCAGCAGCTTGGGAGGGTATAGCAATCAGCCCCAGCATTTT.

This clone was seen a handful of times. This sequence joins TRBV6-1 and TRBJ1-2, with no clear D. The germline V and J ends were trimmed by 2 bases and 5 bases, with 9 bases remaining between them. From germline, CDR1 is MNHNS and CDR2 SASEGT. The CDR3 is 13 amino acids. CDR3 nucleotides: TGTGCCAGCAGTGAAAGAGAGGCGTATGGCTACACCTTC. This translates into CASSEREAYGYTF.

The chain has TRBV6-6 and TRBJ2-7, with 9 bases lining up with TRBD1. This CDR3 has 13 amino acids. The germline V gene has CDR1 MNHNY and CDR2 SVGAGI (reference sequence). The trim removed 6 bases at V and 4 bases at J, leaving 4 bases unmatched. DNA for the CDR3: TGTGCCAGCAGGGGGGACAGGGTTTACGAGCAGTACTTC. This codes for CASRGDRVYEQYF.

The CDR3 spells CASSLGGTAGMSYEQYF. The CDR3 region has the DNA TGTGCCAGCAGTTTAGGGGGCACAGCGGGAATGAGCTACGAGCAGTACTTC. This chain connects TRBV28 to TRBJ2-7; D possibly corresponds to TRBD2 (7 bases). V was trimmed by 2 bases and J by 3 bases, leaving 20 bases between them. Germline CDR1 and CDR2: MDHEN and SYDVKM. This CDR3 has 17 residues.

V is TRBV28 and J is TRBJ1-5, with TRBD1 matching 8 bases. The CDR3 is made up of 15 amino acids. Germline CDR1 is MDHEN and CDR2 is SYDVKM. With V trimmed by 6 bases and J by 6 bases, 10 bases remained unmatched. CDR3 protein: CASRLDRGNTQPQHF. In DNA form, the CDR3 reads TGTGCCAGCAGACTAGACAGGGGAAATACTCAGCCCCAGCATTTT.

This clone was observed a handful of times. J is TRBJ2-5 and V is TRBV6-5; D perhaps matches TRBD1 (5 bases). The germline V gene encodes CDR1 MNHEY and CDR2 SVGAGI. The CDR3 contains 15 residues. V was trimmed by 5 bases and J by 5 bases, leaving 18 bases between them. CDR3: CASSPYKGKGETQYF. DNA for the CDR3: TGTGCCAGCAGTCCCTACAAGGGGAAGGGGGAGACCCAGTACTTC.

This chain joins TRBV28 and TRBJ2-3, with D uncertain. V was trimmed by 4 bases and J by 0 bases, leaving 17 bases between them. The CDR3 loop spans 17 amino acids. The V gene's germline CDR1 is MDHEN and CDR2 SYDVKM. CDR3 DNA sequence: TGTGCCAGCAGTTCCGCTTTGCTATGGAGTAGCACAGATACGCAGTATTTT. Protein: CASSSALLWSSTDTQYF.

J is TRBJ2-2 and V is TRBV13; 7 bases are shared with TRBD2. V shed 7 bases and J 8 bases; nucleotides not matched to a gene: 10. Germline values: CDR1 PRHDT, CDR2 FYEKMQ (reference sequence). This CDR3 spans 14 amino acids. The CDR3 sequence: CASTWGGDSGELFF. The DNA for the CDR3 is TGTGCCAGCACCTGGGGGGGAGATTCTGGGGAGCTGTTTTTT.

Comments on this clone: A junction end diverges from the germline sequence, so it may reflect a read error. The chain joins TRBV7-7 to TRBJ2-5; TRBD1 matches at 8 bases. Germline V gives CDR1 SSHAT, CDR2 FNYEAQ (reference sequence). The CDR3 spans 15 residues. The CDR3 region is CASSPGGQGQETQYF. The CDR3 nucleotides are TGTGCTAGCAGCCCGGGCGGACAGGGCCAAGAGACCCAGTACTTC.

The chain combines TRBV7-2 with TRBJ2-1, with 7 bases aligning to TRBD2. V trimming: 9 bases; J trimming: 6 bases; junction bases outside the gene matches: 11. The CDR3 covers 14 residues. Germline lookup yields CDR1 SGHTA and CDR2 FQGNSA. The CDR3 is CASIAGGIGNEQFF. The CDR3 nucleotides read TGTGCCAGTATAGCGGGCGGGATTGGCAATGAGCAGTTCTTC. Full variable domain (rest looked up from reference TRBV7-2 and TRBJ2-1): GAGVSQSPSNKVTEKGKDVELRCDPISGHTALYWYRQSLGQGLEFLIYFQGNSAPDKSGLPSDRFSAERTGGSVSTLTIQRTQQEDSAVYLCASIAGGIGNEQFFGPGTRLTVL.

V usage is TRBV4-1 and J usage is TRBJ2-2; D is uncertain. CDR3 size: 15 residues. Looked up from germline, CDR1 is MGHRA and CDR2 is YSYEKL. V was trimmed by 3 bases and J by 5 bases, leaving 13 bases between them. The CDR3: CASSQPSVLTGELFF. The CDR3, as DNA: TGCGCCAGCAGCCAGCCTTCAGTTTTAACCGGGGAGCTGTTTTTT.

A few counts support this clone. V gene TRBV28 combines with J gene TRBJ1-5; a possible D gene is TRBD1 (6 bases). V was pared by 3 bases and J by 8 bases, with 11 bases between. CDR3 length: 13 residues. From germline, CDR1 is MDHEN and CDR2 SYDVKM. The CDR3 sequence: CASSFLGGKPQHF. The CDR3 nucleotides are TGTGCCAGCAGTTTCTTAGGGGGAAAGCCCCAGCATTTT. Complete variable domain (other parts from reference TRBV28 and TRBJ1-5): DVKVTQSSRYLVKRTGEKVFLECVQDMDHENMFWYRQDPGLGLRLIYFSYDVKMKEKGDIPEGYSVSREKKERFSLILESASTNQTSMYLCASSFLGGKPQHFGDGTRLSIL.